Below are 25 T cell receptor beta chains sequenced from a single sample in a study of patients and donors after allogeneic stem cell transplantation. Each CDR3 protein gets one entry after TCRdb re-called the RT-PCR reads with MiXCR. The table records some 880,000 distinct CDR3 sequences, roughly 17% of them present only once. The sequenced sample consisted of blood, either unsorted or a sorted T cell fraction (not recorded which). These receptors all come from a human donor who was either an allogeneic HSCT recipient or a stem cell or donor lymphocyte infusion donor (not recorded which). It is not recorded whose cells these are; they may come from a transplant donor.

This clonotype was counted between two and nine times. The chain employs TRBV20-1 and TRBJ1-3, with D maybe TRBD1 (5 bases). Germline lookup yields CDR1 DFQATT and CDR2 SNEGSKA (reference sequence). The germline V and J ends were trimmed by 6 bases and 0 bases, with 12 bases remaining between them. This CDR3 has 14 amino acids. The CDR3 sequence: CSALDRTSGNTIYF. DNA for the CDR3: TGCAGTGCCTTAGACAGAACCTCTGGAAACACCATATATTTT.

This rearrangement joins TRBV6-1 to TRBJ2-1, with D unresolved. Germline V gives CDR1 MNHNS, CDR2 SASEGT. The CDR3 is made up of 13 amino acids. Trimming left V 9 bases short and J 5 bases short, with 14 bases between. CDR3 region: CASGRVGDNEQFF. In nucleotides, the CDR3 is TGTGCCAGTGGTCGGGTAGGTGACAATGAGCAGTTCTTC.

V usage is TRBV11-2 and J usage is TRBJ2-1; the D call may be TRBD1 or TRBD2 (6 bases each). The CDR3 has 14 amino acids. Germline loops: CDR1 SGHAT, CDR2 FQNNGV. Between the trimmed V and J ends, which lost 6 bases and 9 bases, there was a span of 18 bases. The CDR3 protein is CASSSPRGRPEQFF. The CDR3 coding sequence is TGTGCCAGCAGTTCCCCCCGGGGGCGTCCTGAGCAGTTCTTC. Full variable domain (missing parts from reference TRBV11-2 and TRBJ2-1): EAGVAQSPRYKIIEKRQSVAFWCNPISGHATLYWYQQILGQGPKLLIQFQNNGVVDDSQLPKDRFSAERLKGVDSTLKIQPAKLEDSAVYLCASSSPRGRPEQFFGPGTRLTVL.

The chain carries TRBV12-3 or TRBV12-4 and TRBJ1-2; D is unresolved. The CDR3 extends over 13 amino acids. V was pared by 7 bases and J by 5 bases, with 14 bases between. CDR3 sequence (DNA): TGTGCCAGCACCCTCCTTCCGGTGTATGGCTACACCTTC. Translating it yields CASTLLPVYGYTF.

The V gene is TRBV7-2, the J gene TRBJ1-1; the D is unclear. Trimming stripped 1 base from V and 4 bases from J, with 13 bases between. From germline, CDR1 is SGHTA and CDR2 FQGNSA. The CDR3 loop spans 15 amino acids. The CDR3 loop reads CASSLVRGRGTEAFF. The CDR3 DNA sequence: TGTGCCAGCAGCTTAGTCCGCGGTCGGGGCACTGAAGCTTTCTTT. The variable domain in full, with the rest retrieved from reference TRBV7-2 and TRBJ1-1, is GAGVSQSPSNKVTEKGKDVELRCDPISGHTALYWYRQSLGQGLEFLIYFQGNSAPDKSGLPSDRFSAERTGGSVSTLTIQRTQQEDSAVYLCASSLVRGRGTEAFFGQGTRLTVV.

The J gene is TRBJ1-2, the V gene TRBV27; no definite D call. Germline values: CDR1 MNHEY, CDR2 SMNVEV (reference sequence). V lost 5 bases to trimming and J lost 0 bases, with 13 bases between them. This CDR3 has 15 amino acids. The CDR3 nucleotides are TGTGCCAGCAGTCCCATCAGGTCGACTAACTATGGCTACACCTTC. This encodes CASSPIRSTNYGYTF.

This clonotype has only a few counts. The chain uses TRBV20-1 and TRBJ2-5; unclear D gene. The CDR3 runs to 13 residues. Looked up from germline, CDR1 is DFQATT and CDR2 is SNEGSKA (reference sequence). The V and J ends lost 5 bases and 3 bases respectively, with 13 bases between them. The chain's CDR3 is CSAPRPIKETQYF. CDR3 sequence (DNA): TGCAGTGCTCCTCGACCAATAAAAGAGACCCAGTACTTC.

This clonotype was seen a handful of times. The chain uses TRBV4-1 and TRBJ1-1; the D gene is possibly TRBD1 (5 bases). The V end was cut by 3 bases, the J end by 6 bases, with 14 bases between. CDR3 size: 14 residues. Per the germline V gene, CDR1 is MGHRA and CDR2 is YSYEKL. The CDR3 is CASSQGPGEPEAFF. Written as DNA, the CDR3 is TGCGCCAGCAGCCAGGGACCTGGGGAGCCTGAAGCTTTCTTT.

This rearrangement joins TRBV30 to TRBJ1-1; 7 nucleotides match TRBD1. The germline CDR1 and CDR2 sequences are GTSNPN and SVGIG (reference sequence). CDR3 length: 15 residues. The ends lost 1 base at V and 7 bases at J; junction bases unmatched: 12. The CDR3 bases are TGTGCCTGGAGTGCGACAGGGTCGGGGAAGAGTGAAGCTTTCTTT. Translating gives CAWSATGSGKSEAFF.

The chain employs TRBV5-5 and TRBJ2-5; D not certain. CDR1 is SGHKS and CDR2 is YYEKEE in the germline V gene (reference sequence). The V end was cut by 4 bases, the J end by 2 bases, with 12 bases between. The CDR3 spans 14 residues. Here the CDR3 DNA reads TGTGCCAGCAGCACCGTTATCATGCAAGAGACCCAGTACTTC. Its translation: CASSTVIMQETQYF.

This sequence joins TRBV9 and TRBJ2-7; maybe TRBD1 (6 bases). Germline V CDR1 and CDR2: SGDLS, YYNGEE. This CDR3 contains 14 residues. V dropped 0 bases and J dropped 6 bases, with 13 bases sitting between them. In DNA, the CDR3 is TGTGCCAGCAGCGTAGGACTACAGGGCTCCGAGCAGTACTTC. This encodes CASSVGLQGSEQYF.

This clonotype came up many times. The chain combines TRBV12-3 or TRBV12-4 with TRBJ2-3, with no clear D. This CDR3 comprises 13 residues. The germline V and J ends were trimmed by 1 base and 7 bases, with 9 bases remaining between them. The CDR3 DNA reads as TGTGCCAGCAGTTTAGAGCAGTTTTATACGCAGTATTTT. Its translation is CASSLEQFYTQYF.

At least ten counts were recorded for this clonotype. The chain has TRBV12-3 or TRBV12-4 and TRBJ1-2, with a tentative D call TRBD1 (5 bases). Trimming removed 4 bases from V and 2 bases from J, with 8 bases in between. The CDR3 totals 13 residues. The CDR3 DNA follows: TGTGCCAGCAGTTGGGGGGGGAACTATGGCTACACCTTC. Protein sequence: CASSWGGNYGYTF.

The rearrangement links TRBV10-3 to TRBJ1-1; 10 nucleotides align to TRBD1. Germline trimming cut 2 bases from V and 10 bases from J; bases unmatched to any gene: 7. The V gene's germline CDR1 is ENHRY and CDR2 SYGVKD. The CDR3 sequence is 14 residues long. The CDR3 DNA reads as TGTGCCATCAGTGAGCCGACAGGGGGCGCGGGAGCTTTCTTT. Amino acid sequence: CAISEPTGGAGAFF.

The V gene is TRBV12-3 or TRBV12-4, the J gene TRBJ2-3; 14 nucleotides line up with TRBD2. V shed 4 bases, J shed 1 base, and the junction held 4 bases outside the gene matches. The CDR3 loop spans 17 amino acids. This CDR3 reads CASSSRTSGGRTDTQYF. The CDR3 nucleotides read TGTGCCAGCAGTTCCAGGACTAGCGGGGGGCGCACAGATACGCAGTATTTT.

This clonotype was found many times. The chain employs TRBV12-3 or TRBV12-4 and TRBJ1-1; possible D gene TRBD1, 6 bases. The ends were cut back, 6 bases at V and 1 base at J, with 15 bases in the middle. There are 15 residues in the CDR3. The CDR3 DNA is TGTGCCAGCAGAGGGACAAAAACCTCGAACACTGAAGCTTTCTTT. Protein: CASRGTKTSNTEAFF.

Only a few counts were recorded for this clonotype. V usage is TRBV24-1 and J usage is TRBJ2-5; D is possibly TRBD1 (5 bases). The CDR3 has 13 residues. Germline V gene lookup returns CDR1 KGHDR and CDR2 SFDVKD. Trimming shortened V by 0 bases and J by 9 bases, and 10 bases separated the two germline ends. CDR3 DNA: TGTGCCACCAGTGATTTGTGGAGCAGGGCCCAGTACTTC. It yields the protein CATSDLWSRAQYF.

The genes are TRBV7-3 and TRBJ2-3; the match to TRBD2 covers 10 bases. CDR1 is SGHTA, CDR2 FQGTGA, per germline. V gave up 5 bases and J gave up 4 bases; unmatched junction bases: 9. CDR3 length: 16 amino acids. In nucleotides, the CDR3 is TGTGCCAGCAGCCCGCAGCGGGGGGGTTTTGCAGATACGCAGTATTTT. Protein sequence: CASSPQRGGFADTQYF.

Only one count was recorded for this clonotype. This chain connects TRBV29-1 to TRBJ2-7; D remains unclear. The germline CDR1 and CDR2 sequences are SQVTM and ANQGSEA. CDR3 length equals 14 residues. V was pared by 3 bases and J by 1 base, with 13 bases between. For the CDR3, the DNA is TGCAGCGTTGAGAGGACGGGCCGATCCTACGAGCAGTACTTC. As protein: CSVERTGRSYEQYF.

The chain carries TRBV7-3 and TRBJ2-2; TRBD1 agrees at 7 bases. Germline-derived CDR1 and CDR2 are SGHTA and FQGTGA. The trim removed 5 bases at V and 0 bases at J, leaving 9 bases unmatched. This CDR3 has 17 amino acids. This CDR3 is CASSRDSRRTNTGELFF. DNA for the CDR3: TGTGCCAGCAGCCGGGACAGCCGAAGAACGAACACCGGGGAGCTGTTTTTT.

This clonotype was found a few times. The genes are TRBV12-5 and TRBJ2-5; weak D call: TRBD1 (6 bases). The CDR3 runs 12 residues. V lost 3 bases and J lost 7, with 9 bases in between. Germline V gene sequence: CDR1 LGHNT, CDR2 FRNRAP. CDR3: CASGLIGGTQYF. CDR3 bases: TGTGCTAGTGGTTTAATAGGGGGGACCCAGTACTTC. Supplemented by reference TRBV12-5 and TRBJ2-5, the full variable domain reads DARVTQTPRHKVTEMGQEVTMRCQPILGHNTVFWYRQTMMQGLELLAYFRNRAPLDDSGMPKDRFSAEMPDATLATLKIQPSEPRDSAVYFCASGLIGGTQYFGPGTRLLVL.

The chain joins TRBV7-3 to TRBJ2-3; TRBD2 matches 8 bases. The germline CDR1 and CDR2 sequences are SGHTA and FQGTGA. V dropped 0 bases and J dropped 0; count of bases not matched to a gene: 5. The CDR3 consists of 17 residues. This CDR3 reads CASSLTGASGSTDTQYF. The CDR3 DNA reads as TGTGCCAGCAGCTTAACGGGGGCTAGCGGGAGCACAGATACGCAGTATTTT.

This chain connects TRBV11-2 to TRBJ2-2, with a possible D match to TRBD2 (6 bases). Germline assignment: CDR1 SGHAT and CDR2 FQNNGV. The CDR3 runs 19 residues. The V end lost 1 base, the J end lost 2 bases, and 20 bases lay between the germline ends. CDR3 bases: TGTGCCAGCAGCTTAGTATCGTTTAGCGGCAGGCCTAACACCGGGGAGCTGTTTTTT. Translation: CASSLVSFSGRPNTGELFF. Variable domain in full (rest from reference TRBV11-2 and TRBJ2-2): EAGVAQSPRYKIIEKRQSVAFWCNPISGHATLYWYQQILGQGPKLLIQFQNNGVVDDSQLPKDRFSAERLKGVDSTLKIQPAKLEDSAVYLCASSLVSFSGRPNTGELFFGEGSRLTVL.

This sequence joins TRBV7-9 and TRBJ1-1; no firm D call. The germline V gene has CDR1 SEHNR and CDR2 FQNEAQ (reference sequence). V was shortened by 5 bases and J by 1 base, with 14 bases between the two germline ends. The CDR3 spans 15 residues. The DNA for the CDR3 is TGTGCCAGCAGCCCTCTGTTGGGCCAGAACACTGAAGCTTTCTTT. It encodes CASSPLLGQNTEAFF.

The J gene is TRBJ2-7, the V gene TRBV29-1, with 7 bases fitting TRBD2. Germline V gives CDR1 SQVTM, CDR2 ANQGSEA. The CDR3 has 12 residues. J gave up 2 bases and V 7 bases, and 5 bases lay outside the gene matches. The CDR3 DNA is TGCAGCGGGGGGAGGGGCCCCTACGAGCAGTACTTC. Translated, it gives CSGGRGPYEQYF.